A selection of T cell receptor beta chains follows, all from one sample in a study of human T cells and chemical hapten exposure. TCRdb reanalysed the RACE reads using MiXCR and keeps one entry per CDR3 protein. The repertoire holds more than 150,000 distinct CDR3 sequences, roughly 15% seen once, with 1.5% to 2% in the top ten. This material consisted of whole blood, taken in connection with sensitization to the hapten diphenylcyclopropenone (DPC). These receptors were collected from a woman in her 30s with alopecia areata. Some clones in this sample may be carry-over from other donors' samples. Each CDR3 is given with its conserved first and last residue. The order of the fields is CDR3 DNA, CDR3 protein, V gene, clone size, J gene, D gene, CDR3 length. A D gene is named only where the DNA matches it firmly. Clone size appears in some rows only: once, few, many, or a class for an expanded clone.

CDR3 DNA: TGTGCCAGCAGCCTACGTACAGCACCAGATACGCAGTATTTT
CDR3 protein: CASSLRTAPDTQYF
V gene: TRBV7-9
clone size: few
J gene: TRBJ2-3
D gene: -
CDR3 length: 14

CDR3 DNA: TGTGCCAGCAGCTTGTCCGGGGCCGGGGAGCTGTTTTTT
CDR3 protein: CASSLSGAGELFF
V gene: TRBV5-5
clone size: -
J gene: TRBJ2-2
D gene: -
CDR3 length: 13

CDR3 DNA: TGTGCCAGCAGCCCCCAAGGAGGCTCCACTGAAGCTTTCTTT
CDR3 protein: CASSPQGGSTEAFF
V gene: TRBV21-1
clone size: -
J gene: TRBJ1-1
D gene: -
CDR3 length: 14

CDR3 DNA: TGTGCCAGCAGCCGCGGGAGCTCCTACGAGGAGTACTTC
CDR3 protein: CASSRGSSYEEYF
V gene: TRBV7-8
clone size: once
J gene: TRBJ2-7
D gene: TRBD2
CDR3 length: 13

CDR3 DNA: TGTGCCAGCAGCAGTAACCCTCAGGGAGAAGCTTTCTTT
CDR3 protein: CASSSNPQGEAFF
V gene: TRBV11-3
clone size: few
J gene: TRBJ1-1
D gene: -
CDR3 length: 13

CDR3 DNA: TGCAGTGCGAGAGGTATAGGGTCCTACAATGAGCAGTTCTTC
CDR3 protein: CSARGIGSYNEQFF
V gene: TRBV20-1
clone size: few
J gene: TRBJ2-1
D gene: -
CDR3 length: 14

CDR3 DNA: TGTGCCAGCTCCCAGGCCGGGGCCGCAGCTTTCTTT
CDR3 protein: CASSQAGAAAFF
V gene: TRBV18
clone size: few
J gene: TRBJ1-1
D gene: -
CDR3 length: 12

CDR3 DNA: TGTGCCAGCAGTCTTGACAGGGCAGACGGCTACACCTTC
CDR3 protein: CASSLDRADGYTF
V gene: TRBV2
clone size: few
J gene: TRBJ1-2
D gene: TRBD1
CDR3 length: 13

CDR3 DNA: TGTGCCAGCAGTGTTGAGGGAAACACCGGGGAGCTGTTTTTT
CDR3 protein: CASSVEGNTGELFF
V gene: TRBV2
clone size: few
J gene: TRBJ2-2
D gene: -
CDR3 length: 14

CDR3 DNA: TGTGCCAGCAGTCATGGACTAGCGGGGGTCACCGGGGAGCTGTTTTTT
CDR3 protein: CASSHGLAGVTGELFF
V gene: TRBV6-2/TRBV6-3
clone size: once
J gene: TRBJ2-2
D gene: TRBD2
CDR3 length: 16

CDR3 DNA: TGTGCCAGCAGCTTGTCGTCCGGGGCGCGGACAGCGAACACCGGGGAGCTGTTTTTT
CDR3 protein: CASSLSSGARTANTGELFF
V gene: TRBV5-5
clone size: few
J gene: TRBJ2-2
D gene: -
CDR3 length: 19

CDR3 DNA: TGCAGCGTTGAGAGTCTAGCGAGAAACGAGCAGTACTTC
CDR3 protein: CSVESLARNEQYF
V gene: TRBV29-1
clone size: few
J gene: TRBJ2-7
D gene: -
CDR3 length: 13

CDR3 DNA: TGTGCCAGCAGCCGAGAGGCAGTCCAAGAGACCCAGTACTTC
CDR3 protein: CASSREAVQETQYF
V gene: TRBV7-9
clone size: few
J gene: TRBJ2-5
D gene: -
CDR3 length: 14

CDR3 DNA: TGTGCCAGCAGGAGGGGGGAATCACCCCTCCACTTT
CDR3 protein: CASRRGESPLHF
V gene: TRBV6-5
clone size: -
J gene: TRBJ1-6
D gene: -
CDR3 length: 12

CDR3 DNA: TGTGCCAGCAGCCAAGATCAAGTTAGCTCCTACAATGAGCAGTTCTTC
CDR3 protein: CASSQDQVSSYNEQFF
V gene: TRBV3-1
clone size: many
J gene: TRBJ2-1
D gene: -
CDR3 length: 16

CDR3 DNA: TGTGCCACCAGCAGCGCTACGGGGGAGCAGTACTTC
CDR3 protein: CATSSATGEQYF
V gene: TRBV15
clone size: -
J gene: TRBJ2-7
D gene: -
CDR3 length: 12

CDR3 DNA: TGTGCCAGTAGTTCCCTTTGGACAGGGAGTAATGAAAAACTGTTTTTT
CDR3 protein: CASSSLWTGSNEKLFF
V gene: TRBV19
clone size: -
J gene: TRBJ1-4
D gene: TRBD1
CDR3 length: 16

CDR3 DNA: TGTGCCAGCAGTTTATTGGCAGGCACCGGGGAGCTGTTTTTT
CDR3 protein: CASSLLAGTGELFF
V gene: TRBV27
clone size: -
J gene: TRBJ2-2
D gene: -
CDR3 length: 14

CDR3 DNA: TGCGCCAGCAGCCCGGGACAGGGCCCAATGAACACTGAAGCTTTCTTT
CDR3 protein: CASSPGQGPMNTEAFF
V gene: TRBV4-1
clone size: few
J gene: TRBJ1-1
D gene: TRBD1
CDR3 length: 16

CDR3 DNA: TGTGCCAGCAGCTGGACCCCTCCCGGGTCCTACAATGAGCAGTTCTTC
CDR3 protein: CASSWTPPGSYNEQFF
V gene: TRBV12-3/TRBV12-4
clone size: -
J gene: TRBJ2-1
D gene: -
CDR3 length: 16

CDR3 DNA: TGTGCCAGCAGCCAGACATCTACCAAAAACATTCAGTACTTC
CDR3 protein: CASSQTSTKNIQYF
V gene: TRBV7-8
clone size: few
J gene: TRBJ2-4
D gene: -
CDR3 length: 14

CDR3 DNA: TGTGCCAGCAGCAAGAGAGGGACAGGGTGCTACGAGCAGTACTTC
CDR3 protein: CASSKRGTGCYEQYF
V gene: TRBV21-1
clone size: few
J gene: TRBJ2-7
D gene: -
CDR3 length: 15

CDR3 DNA: TGTGCCAGCAGCGCTGCACAGGGGACCACCTACGAGCAGTACTTC
CDR3 protein: CASSAAQGTTYEQYF
V gene: TRBV5-4
clone size: many
J gene: TRBJ2-7
D gene: TRBD1
CDR3 length: 15

CDR3 DNA: TGTGCCTGGAGTGAGGCAGGGGGTTCCTACGAGCAGTACTTC
CDR3 protein: CAWSEAGGSYEQYF
V gene: TRBV30
clone size: -
J gene: TRBJ2-7
D gene: TRBD1
CDR3 length: 14

CDR3 DNA: TGTGCCAGCAGTCGCCCTGACAGCCTTAACTATGGCTACACCTTC
CDR3 protein: CASSRPDSLNYGYTF
V gene: TRBV28
clone size: -
J gene: TRBJ1-2
D gene: -
CDR3 length: 15

CDR3 DNA: TGTGCCAGCGGGACAGGGGACACTGAAGCTTTCTTT
CDR3 protein: CASGTGDTEAFF
V gene: TRBV6-6
clone size: many
J gene: TRBJ1-1
D gene: TRBD1
CDR3 length: 12

CDR3 DNA: TGTGCCAGCAGCATAGATGGACTAGCCCGGGGCGATACGCAGTATTTT
CDR3 protein: CASSIDGLARGDTQYF
V gene: TRBV7-2
clone size: many
J gene: TRBJ2-3
D gene: TRBD2
CDR3 length: 16

CDR3 DNA: TGCAGCGGATGGGCCGTGAACACTGAAGCTTTCTTT
CDR3 protein: CSGWAVNTEAFF
V gene: TRBV29-1
clone size: many
J gene: TRBJ1-1
D gene: -
CDR3 length: 12

CDR3 DNA: TGTGCCAGCAGCCCTGGCAGTATGAACACTGAAGCTTTCTTT
CDR3 protein: CASSPGSMNTEAFF
V gene: TRBV7-2
clone size: -
J gene: TRBJ1-1
D gene: -
CDR3 length: 14

CDR3 DNA: TGCAGCGTTGCGACAGGGCTTAATGAAAAACTGTTTTTT
CDR3 protein: CSVATGLNEKLFF
V gene: TRBV29-1
clone size: -
J gene: TRBJ1-4
D gene: TRBD1
CDR3 length: 13

CDR3 DNA: TGTGCCAGCAGAAGGACAGGGGATGAGCAGTTCTTC
CDR3 protein: CASRRTGDEQFF
V gene: TRBV3-1
clone size: few
J gene: TRBJ2-1
D gene: TRBD1
CDR3 length: 12

CDR3 DNA: TGTGCCAGCAGGTACAACAGGAATCAGCCCCAGCATTTT
CDR3 protein: CASRYNRNQPQHF
V gene: TRBV2
clone size: many
J gene: TRBJ1-5
D gene: -
CDR3 length: 13

CDR3 DNA: TGTGCCAGCAGTTTATTGGGACAATATCTCGATGAGCAGTTCTTC
CDR3 protein: CASSLLGQYLDEQFF
V gene: TRBV28
clone size: few
J gene: TRBJ2-1
D gene: -
CDR3 length: 15

CDR3 DNA: TGCGCCAGCAGCCAAGATAGGTCACTAACCTCATATGGCTACACCTTC
CDR3 protein: CASSQDRSLTSYGYTF
V gene: TRBV4-3
clone size: once
J gene: TRBJ1-2
D gene: -
CDR3 length: 16

CDR3 DNA: TGCAGTGCTAGAGAGTGGGGGCAGGGAGGTAATTCACCCCTCCACTTT
CDR3 protein: CSAREWGQGGNSPLHF
V gene: TRBV20-1
clone size: -
J gene: TRBJ1-6
D gene: -
CDR3 length: 16

CDR3 DNA: TGTGCCAGCAGCCCGGGGGGCGACGGACATTTAGCTAACTATGGCTACACCTTC
CDR3 protein: CASSPGGDGHLANYGYTF
V gene: TRBV7-8
clone size: many
J gene: TRBJ1-2
D gene: -
CDR3 length: 18

CDR3 DNA: TGTGCCAGCAGCCCAACAGGGAATAATCAGCCCCAGCATTTT
CDR3 protein: CASSPTGNNQPQHF
V gene: TRBV12-3/TRBV12-4
clone size: few
J gene: TRBJ1-5
D gene: -
CDR3 length: 14

CDR3 DNA: TGTGCCAGCTCACCGCAGGGGCGGACTGAAGCTTTCTTT
CDR3 protein: CASSPQGRTEAFF
V gene: TRBV18
clone size: few
J gene: TRBJ1-1
D gene: -
CDR3 length: 13

CDR3 DNA: TGTGCCAGCAGCCAGAACCCAACGTTATGGGAGGGCACTGAAGCTTTCTTT
CDR3 protein: CASSQNPTLWEGTEAFF
V gene: TRBV3-1
clone size: many
J gene: TRBJ1-1
D gene: -
CDR3 length: 17

CDR3 DNA: TGTGCCACCAGCGGGTCCGGGTTCAATGAGCAGTTCTTC
CDR3 protein: CATSGSGFNEQFF
V gene: TRBV24-1
clone size: -
J gene: TRBJ2-1
D gene: -
CDR3 length: 13

CDR3 DNA: TGTGCCAGCAGCTTAATTCCGGACACTGAAGCTTTCTTT
CDR3 protein: CASSLIPDTEAFF
V gene: TRBV7-9
clone size: many
J gene: TRBJ1-1
D gene: -
CDR3 length: 13

CDR3 DNA: TGTGCCAGCAGCCGAACTTGGACTGAAGCTTTCTTT
CDR3 protein: CASSRTWTEAFF
V gene: TRBV7-2
clone size: few
J gene: TRBJ1-1
D gene: -
CDR3 length: 12

CDR3 DNA: TGCAGTGCTAGAGGTACCGGAGCTAACTATGGCTACACCTTC
CDR3 protein: CSARGTGANYGYTF
V gene: TRBV20-1
clone size: few
J gene: TRBJ1-2
D gene: -
CDR3 length: 14

CDR3 DNA: TGTGCCAGCAGTCCACCCTACGGACTAGCGGGGGAATCCTACAATGAGCAGTTCTTC
CDR3 protein: CASSPPYGLAGESYNEQFF
V gene: TRBV28
clone size: -
J gene: TRBJ2-1
D gene: TRBD2
CDR3 length: 19

CDR3 DNA: TGTGCCAGCAGTTACATCCGGAACACTGAAGCTTTCTTT
CDR3 protein: CASSYIRNTEAFF
V gene: TRBV6-2/TRBV6-3
clone size: -
J gene: TRBJ1-1
D gene: -
CDR3 length: 13

CDR3 DNA: TGTGCCAGCAGCGCCGGACAGGGTCCGAGAGAGACCCAGTACTTC
CDR3 protein: CASSAGQGPRETQYF
V gene: TRBV7-2
clone size: -
J gene: TRBJ2-5
D gene: TRBD1
CDR3 length: 15

CDR3 DNA: TGTGCCACCTCGGGACAACATAACACTGAAGCTTTCTTT
CDR3 protein: CATSGQHNTEAFF
V gene: TRBV24-1
clone size: few
J gene: TRBJ1-1
D gene: -
CDR3 length: 13

CDR3 DNA: TGTGCCAGCAGTAGCAGGACAGTGGGTGAGCAGTTCTTC
CDR3 protein: CASSSRTVGEQFF
V gene: TRBV14
clone size: many
J gene: TRBJ2-1
D gene: -
CDR3 length: 13

CDR3 DNA: TGTGCCAGCTCACCTCAGTCTGCCTATGGCTACACCTTC
CDR3 protein: CASSPQSAYGYTF
V gene: TRBV18
clone size: -
J gene: TRBJ1-2
D gene: -
CDR3 length: 13

CDR3 DNA: TGTGCCTGGAGTTGGGTAGCGGGAGGTGCAGATACGCAGTATTTT
CDR3 protein: CAWSWVAGGADTQYF
V gene: TRBV30
clone size: -
J gene: TRBJ2-3
D gene: TRBD2
CDR3 length: 15

CDR3 DNA: TGTGCCAGCAGTTCCCGGGACGCTTCGGGTGAAAAACTGTTTTTT
CDR3 protein: CASSSRDASGEKLFF
V gene: TRBV28
clone size: few
J gene: TRBJ1-4
D gene: -
CDR3 length: 15